Each of the 25 T cell receptor beta chains below was sequenced from the same sample in a study of shared clonotypes between healthy human individuals. Assay used: immunoSEQ multiplex PCR; TCRdb lists only in-frame clones, some missing. The sample contains approximately 600,000 clones, about 95% of which appear only once. Naive CD8 populations comprised CD45RO-negative cells positively selected for CCR7, excluding terminally differentiated effector memory CD45RA+ cells. The source material was naive CD8+ T cells sorted from blood. The receptors originated from a woman in her 30s in good health.

The chain carries TRBV27 and TRBJ1-5; maybe TRBD1 (5 bases). The germline CDR1 and CDR2 sequences are MNHEY and SMNVEV (reference sequence). The CDR3 sequence is 16 residues long. V lost 4 bases to trimming and J lost 2 bases, with 15 bases between them. The CDR3 region has the DNA TGTGCCAGCAGTTCACGCCGCAGAGGGGGCAATCAGCCCCAGCATTTT. Encoded protein: CASSSRRRGGNQPQHF.

The V gene is TRBV27, the J gene TRBJ2-5; no definite D call. Germline CDR1 is MNHEY and CDR2 is SMNVEV (reference sequence). Trimming removed 2 bases from V and 0 bases from J, with 4 bases in between. This CDR3 comprises 13 residues. The DNA of the CDR3 is TGTGCCAGCAGTTTAATGTACCAAGAGACCCAGTACTTC. Amino acid sequence: CASSLMYQETQYF.

The V gene is TRBV5-1, the J gene TRBJ2-7; 12 positions agree with TRBD2. The CDR3 totals 18 residues. Per the germline V gene, CDR1 is SGHRS and CDR2 is YFSETQ. J gave up 6 bases and V 2 bases, and 15 bases lay outside the gene matches. The CDR3 DNA reads TGCGCCAGCAGCTTCAGTCCCGGGACTAGCGGGCGAGGGACCGAGCAGTACTTC. Its protein is CASSFSPGTSGRGTEQYF.

The sample holds one count of this clone. The chain combines TRBV27 with TRBJ2-3; no firm D call. The ends were cut back, 0 bases at V and 4 bases at J, with 23 bases in the middle. This CDR3 spans 19 amino acids. Germline values: CDR1 MNHEY, CDR2 SMNVEV (reference sequence). Written as DNA, the CDR3 is TGTGCCAGCAGTTTATCTCCTCACACGCGACACCCTTGGGCAGATACGCAGTATTTT. Translating it yields CASSLSPHTRHPWADTQYF.

The chain employs TRBV28 and TRBJ1-1; TRBD1 is a possible D gene (5 bases). The CDR3 consists of 13 residues. The ends were cut back, 5 bases at V and 0 bases at J, with 7 bases in the middle. CDR1 and CDR2 from the germline V gene are MDHEN and SYDVKM. The CDR3 DNA sequence: TGTGCCAGCAGTATACAGGTGAACACTGAAGCTTTCTTT. It is translated as CASSIQVNTEAFF.

V and J are TRBV5-6 and TRBJ1-1, with a weak D call TRBD1 (5 bases). Germline values: CDR1 SGHDT, CDR2 YYEEEE. The CDR3 loop spans 13 amino acids. The V end was cut by 5 bases, the J end by 2 bases, with 10 bases between. The DNA for the CDR3 is TGTGCCAGCAGAAGTGACAGCAACACTGAAGCTTTCTTT. This gives the protein CASRSDSNTEAFF. Combining the CDR3 with reference TRBV5-6 and TRBJ1-1 gives the whole variable domain DAGVTQSPTHLIKTRGQQVTLRCSPKSGHDTVSWYQQALGQGPQFIFQYYEEEERQRGNFPDRFSGHQFPNYSSELNVNALLLGDSALYLCASRSDSNTEAFFGQGTRLTVV.

CDR3 nucleotide sequence: TGTGCCAGCAGCTTGGTGGGGGCCGACGAGCAGTACTTC. Translating gives CASSLVGADEQYF. The V gene is TRBV5-6, the J gene TRBJ2-7; perhaps TRBD1 as D (6 bases). CDR3 length: 13 amino acids. Per germline, CDR1 SGHDT and CDR2 YYEEEE. Trimming took 0 bases from V and 5 from J, leaving 9 bases between them.

The chain is built from TRBV27 and TRBJ1-5, with D hard to call. The CDR3 spans 14 residues. Germline V gives CDR1 MNHEY, CDR2 SMNVEV (reference sequence). V was trimmed by 5 bases and J by 6 bases, leaving 14 bases between them. The chain's CDR3 is CASSPLSPRQPQHF. The CDR3 bases are TGTGCCAGCAGTCCCTTAAGCCCACGTCAGCCCCAGCATTTT.

Written as DNA, the CDR3 is TGTGCCAGCAGCCCCCTTGAGGGGGGTGGTTTATACGAGCAGTACTTC. Its translation is CASSPLEGGGLYEQYF. The chain couples TRBV28 to TRBJ2-7; TRBD1 or TRBD2 may be the D gene (6 bases each). V lost 6 bases to trimming and J lost 4 bases, with 22 bases between them. Per the germline V gene, CDR1 is MDHEN and CDR2 is SYDVKM. The CDR3 runs 16 residues.

The genes are TRBV15 and TRBJ2-7, with 7 nucleotides matching TRBD2. The CDR3 is 15 residues long. V dropped 0 bases and J dropped 7; count of bases not matched to a gene: 9. The germline V gene encodes CDR1 LNHNV and CDR2 YYDKDF (reference sequence). The CDR3 DNA reads TGTGCCACCAGCAGAGAAGCCTTTGGAGCGGGGGAGCAGTACTTC. Translation gives CATSREAFGAGEQYF. The entire variable domain, with the rest obtained from reference TRBV15 and TRBJ2-7, is as follows: DAMVIQNPRYQVTQFGKPVTLSCSQTLNHNVMYWYQQKSSQAPKLLFHYYDKDFNNEADTPDNFQSRRPNTSFCFLDIRSPGLGDTAMYLCATSREAFGAGEQYFGPGTRLTVT.

The chain combines TRBV29-1 with TRBJ2-7, with unresolved D. The CDR3 length is 12 residues. V was pared by 7 bases and J by 0 bases, with 10 bases between. Germline values: CDR1 SQVTM, CDR2 ANQGSEA. The CDR3 DNA reads TGCAGCGGAGGAGACATCTCCTACGAGCAGTACTTC. Encoded protein: CSGGDISYEQYF.

Written as DNA, the CDR3 is TGTGCCAGCTCACCAGGGAGGGGGCGCGATGAAAAACTGTTTTTT. Translating it yields CASSPGRGRDEKLFF. This chain joins TRBV18 and TRBJ1-4, with 7 bases lining up with TRBD1. The germline CDR1 and CDR2 sequences are KGHSH and LQKENI. The CDR3 runs 15 residues. V shed 2 bases, J shed 6 bases, and the junction held 6 bases outside the gene matches.

The chain is built from TRBV6-5 and TRBJ1-1; D might be TRBD1 (5 bases). Trimming left V 0 bases short and J 6 bases short, with 11 bases between. Germline V gene lookup returns CDR1 MNHEY and CDR2 SVGAGI. CDR3 length: 14 amino acids. The CDR3 protein is CASSYSAGAPEAFF. The CDR3 nucleotides read TGTGCCAGCAGTTACTCGGCTGGGGCGCCTGAAGCTTTCTTT.

This chain links TRBV5-4 with TRBJ2-7; D possibly matches TRBD1 or TRBD2 (5 bases each). The CDR3 is 14 amino acids. Germline lookup yields CDR1 SGHNT and CDR2 YYREEE (reference sequence). The V and J ends lost 2 bases and 5 bases respectively, with 14 bases between them. Here the CDR3 DNA reads TGTGCCAGCAGCTTCCCAGGGAGCTTGGACGAGCAGTACTTC. It encodes CASSFPGSLDEQYF.

The V gene is TRBV18, the J gene TRBJ1-1; D is possibly TRBD1 (6 bases). Trimming shortened V by 3 bases and J by 4 bases, and 12 bases separated the two germline ends. Germline CDR1 and CDR2: KGHSH and LQKENI. This CDR3 has 14 amino acids. This CDR3 is CASSPGGAITEAFF. CDR3 in DNA: TGTGCCAGCTCACCGGGGGGGGCAATCACTGAAGCTTTCTTT.

The gene calls are TRBV5-6 and TRBJ2-3; D gene unclear. The V and J ends lost 0 bases and 1 base respectively, with 9 bases between them. Looked up from germline, CDR1 is SGHDT and CDR2 is YYEEEE. The CDR3 totals 15 residues. CDR3 in amino acids: CASSLDAAGTDTQYF. The CDR3 DNA is TGTGCCAGCAGCTTGGATGCAGCTGGCACAGATACGCAGTATTTT.

V usage is TRBV15 and J usage is TRBJ2-5; possibly TRBD2 for D (5 bases). Germline CDR1 is LNHNV and CDR2 is YYDKDF (reference sequence). V lost 11 bases to trimming and J lost 5 bases, with 21 bases between them. The CDR3 spans 14 residues. The CDR3 loop reads CASASGSQIETQYF. The CDR3 DNA follows: TGTGCCTCAGCGTCGGGGAGCCAAATCGAGACCCAGTACTTC.

J is TRBJ1-5 and V is TRBV28, with D unclear. The V gene lost 8 bases and the J gene lost 0 bases, with 17 bases spanning the gap. The CDR3 has 16 amino acids. The germline V gene encodes CDR1 MDHEN and CDR2 SYDVKM. CDR3 sequence reads: CASGLSDPRSNQPQHF. In DNA, the CDR3 is TGTGCCAGCGGGCTTTCGGACCCTCGTAGCAATCAGCCCCAGCATTTT.

The chain is built from TRBV28 and TRBJ1-1; D gene ambiguous. V lost 6 bases, J lost 1 base, and 12 bases lay in between. Germline V gene lookup returns CDR1 MDHEN and CDR2 SYDVKM. The CDR3 has 14 residues. CDR3 loop: CASSFSPRNTEAFF. The CDR3 DNA reads TGTGCCAGCAGCTTTTCCCCGAGGAACACTGAAGCTTTCTTT. The whole variable domain, filled in from reference TRBV28 and TRBJ1-1, reads DVKVTQSSRYLVKRTGEKVFLECVQDMDHENMFWYRQDPGLGLRLIYFSYDVKMKEKGDIPEGYSVSREKKERFSLILESASTNQTSMYLCASSFSPRNTEAFFGQGTRLTVV.

The chain uses TRBV6-1 and TRBJ2-7; 8 bases match TRBD1. The germline gives CDR1 MNHNS, CDR2 SASEGT. With 7 bases clipped from V and 2 bases from J, the junction kept 7 bases outside the gene matches. The CDR3 runs to 14 residues. The CDR3 sequence is CASKEETGAYEQYF. DNA for the CDR3: TGTGCCAGCAAGGAAGAGACAGGGGCCTACGAGCAGTACTTC.

This chain's CDR3 is CASSLVAGGTGELFF. As DNA, the CDR3 is TGTGCCAGCAGTTTAGTAGCGGGAGGGACCGGGGAGCTGTTTTTT. The chain is built from TRBV27 and TRBJ2-2, with 11 bases fitting TRBD2. Germline V gives CDR1 MNHEY, CDR2 SMNVEV (reference sequence). Losses at the gene ends were 2 bases for V and 5 bases for J; bases not matched to a gene: 1. There are 15 residues in the CDR3.

This rearrangement joins TRBV19 to TRBJ2-1, with D possibly TRBD1 on 6 matching bases. The germline V gene has CDR1 LNHDA and CDR2 SQIVND (reference sequence). V dropped 4 bases and J dropped 5 bases, with 15 bases sitting between them. CDR3 length: 15 amino acids. Here the CDR3 DNA reads TGTGCCAGTAGTAACGAGCCATGGGGGCACAATGAGCAGTTCTTC. As protein: CASSNEPWGHNEQFF.

The chain joins TRBV27 to TRBJ2-5; unclear D gene. CDR3 length equals 11 residues. V lost 6 bases, J lost 4 bases, and 6 bases lay in between. Germline V gene sequence: CDR1 MNHEY, CDR2 SMNVEV (reference sequence). The CDR3 nucleotides are TGTGCCAGCAGACTTAGAGAGACCCAGTACTTC. Its protein product is CASRLRETQYF.

This clone was seen once. V is TRBV10-2 and J is TRBJ2-7, with 8 bases aligning to TRBD1. The CDR3 sequence is 16 residues long. Germline CDR1 is WSHSY and CDR2 is SAAADI. After removal of 3 bases from V and 2 bases from J, the junction contained 9 bases not matched to a gene. CDR3 residues: CASSDPWTGITYEQYF. In DNA form, the CDR3 reads TGCGCCAGCAGTGATCCGTGGACAGGGATTACCTACGAGCAGTACTTC.

This chain links TRBV2 with TRBJ2-1; TRBD1 matches 8 bases. The V and J ends lost 2 bases and 2 bases, in that order; junction bases with no gene match: 11. The CDR3 spans 18 residues. Germline V gene data show CDR1 as SNHLY and CDR2 as FYNNEI. The CDR3 DNA sequence: TGTGCCAGCAGTGAAACGGGCAGGGGGCGCTTCCCCTACAATGAGCAGTTCTTC. This sequence encodes CASSETGRGRFPYNEQFF.